The sequence of this T cell receptor beta chain was determined in a study of blood T cell repertoires in COVID-19. Study as a whole: From the United States, Italy and Spain came samples of acute and convalescent COVID-19. PBMCs, B-cell-depleted T cells, or T cells provided the cDNA or gDNA that made up the material.

TCRdb's copy holds only in-frame clones and misses some; the assay was immunoSEQ multiplex PCR. Seen here are about 160,000 clones, roughly 90% observed once, and the top ten hold roughly a sixth. The source material was peripheral blood. The sequence derives from a man aged 55 to 70 with active or convalescent COVID-19.

DNA for the CDR3: TGTGCCAGCAGCTTAGGTCCGGAGGGATACGAGCAGTACTTC. Encoded protein: CASSLGPEGYEQYF. The rearrangement joins TRBV7-2 to TRBJ2-7; weak D call: TRBD2 (6 bases). Germline V CDR1 and CDR2: SGHTA, FQGNSA. There are 14 residues in the CDR3. V was shortened by 1 base and J by 4 bases, with 11 bases between the two germline ends.